This record covers a single T cell receptor beta chain. The antigen is unknown. Clones were read by immunoSEQ multiplex PCR, and TCRdb kept only the in-frame ones, dropping some. The table has a few hundred thousand clones, over 75% seen once. Specified treatment: 19 received Ad26.COV2.S at low or high dose, single or two shots; a few received placebo; per-sample allocation not given. Vaccine and placebo recipients were sampled on day 63 after the first injection. The individual, an adult aged 18-55 years, was a donor in Boston. These data come from a study of Ad26.COV2.S vaccination and SARS-CoV-2 variants. The CDR3 contains 12 residues. V gave up 5 bases and J gave up 6 bases; unmatched junction bases: 2. The V gene's germline CDR1 is PRHDT and CDR2 FYEKMQ (reference sequence). Points from the study as a whole: Recipients given vaccine exceeded placebo recipients in spike-specific TCR breadth. Post-vaccination breadth of spike-specific CD8+ and CD4+ T cell responses was reportedly substantial. The analyses of TCR breadth and depth may have understated the size of total T cell responses.

The chain couples TRBV13 to TRBJ1-1; the match to TRBD1 covers 8 bases. This sequence was found in a person between 18 and 59 years old who received the Ad26.COV2.S COVID-19 vaccine or a placebo. Specimen: peripheral blood, collected in a trial of Ad26.COV2.S vaccine versus placebo. CDR3 coding DNA: TGTGCCAGCAGCCAGACAGGGGCTGAAGCTTTCTTT. Translated, it gives CASSQTGAEAFF.